The rows below give T cell receptor beta chains drawn from one sample of a study of long-term antiretroviral therapy in people with HIV. Assay used: immunoSEQ multiplex PCR; TCRdb lists only in-frame clones, some missing. The sample consists of around 21,000 clones, roughly nine tenths of them appearing once. The sample here was unsorted PBMCs, taken about 4.5 years before starting antiretroviral therapy. The receptor set was obtained from a woman aged 30 to 39 with HIV. CDR3s include the opening cysteine and the closing phenylalanine or tryptophan. D genes are given only for firm matches. Only some rows state a clone size, as once, few, many or a class for expanded clones.

DNA	CDR3	J	size	D	V
TGTGCCAGCAGTGACTCGAGTCTAGTTCACAACGGGGAGCTGTTTTTT	CASSDSSLVHNGELFF	TRBJ2-2	NA	NA	TRBV6-4
TGTGCCAGCAGCTTAGGGTTTAGACTAACTCCTCCAGAGACCCAGTACTTC	CASSLGFRLTPPETQYF	TRBJ2-5	NA	NA	TRBV13
TGTGCCAGCAGTGTCTTGGGACAGGCTGCTAGAGGTGATGGCTACACCTTC	CASSVLGQAARGDGYTF	TRBJ1-2	NA	TRBD1	TRBV6-1
TGTGCCAGCAGCTTAGGGGGAGGGGGCGCAGAAAACACCTTC	CASSLGGGGAENTF	TRBJ1-2	NA	TRBD1	TRBV7-9
TGTGCCAGCAGCCCCGGACAGTTCTACGAGCAGTACTTC	CASSPGQFYEQYF	TRBJ2-7	NA	NA	TRBV7-7
TGTGCCAGCAGCTTAGCGACGGGACAGGGGCCCTTGGGGGCTTTCTTT	CASSLATGQGPLGAFF	TRBJ1-1	NA	TRBD1	TRBV7-2
TGTGCCAGCAGAACAGGGGGGTTCTCTGGGGCCAACGTCCTGACTTTC	CASRTGGFSGANVLTF	TRBJ2-6	NA	TRBD1	TRBV28
TGTGCCAGCAGCTTAGCTCGGGTTGTAGGCACTGAAGCTTTCTTT	CASSLARVVGTEAFF	TRBJ1-1	NA	NA	TRBV11-2
TGCGCCAGCAGCCAGGGACAGGGGGCCGTGAACACTGAAGCTTTCTTT	CASSQGQGAVNTEAFF	TRBJ1-1	NA	TRBD1	TRBV4-3
TGTGCCAGCCACGACACGAATAATTCACCCCTCCACTTT	CASHDTNNSPLHF	TRBJ1-6	NA	NA	TRBV6-1
TGTGCCAGCAGCCCCGGCGGTGTGCAGCCCCAGCATTTT	CASSPGGVQPQHF	TRBJ1-5	NA	NA	TRBV9
TGTGCCTGGATTGGGCTAGCGGGGGGCGTAGATACGCAGTATTTT	CAWIGLAGGVDTQYF	TRBJ2-3	NA	TRBD2	TRBV30
TGTGCCAGCAGCCTGACTAGCGGGGGGGAGAATGAGCAGTTCTTC	CASSLTSGGENEQFF	TRBJ2-1	NA	TRBD2	TRBV7-9
TGTGCCATCAGTACCGGGACAGGCCCCTACGAGCAGTACTTC	CAISTGTGPYEQYF	TRBJ2-7	NA	TRBD1	TRBV10-3
TGTGCCAGCTCACCAAGGTGGGACAGTAACGACAATGAGCAGTTCTTC	CASSPRWDSNDNEQFF	TRBJ2-1	once	TRBD1	TRBV18
TGTGCCAGCAGCTTCGGCAGGGCCCCTGGGGGCTACACCTTC	CASSFGRAPGGYTF	TRBJ1-2	NA	NA	TRBV11-2